The rows below give T cell receptor beta chains drawn from one sample of a study of T cell changes during pregnancy in multiple sclerosis. Assay: immunoSEQ multiplex PCR; the TCRdb copy retains only in-frame clones and omits some. This table holds tens of thousands of clones, around 90% found once. The sample was CD4+ T cells from peripheral blood mononuclear cells, taken in the first trimester of pregnancy. The source of these receptors is a female donor with multiple sclerosis, enrolled in a pregnancy study. Each CDR3 is given with its conserved first and last residue. A D gene is named only where the DNA matches it firmly. Size tells how often a clone was seen (once, few, many) or the class of an expanded clone, and some rows leave it out.

.	TRBD1	TRBV7-6	TRBJ2-2	TGTGCCAGCAGCTTAGCCAGGGGGCGCACCGGGGAGCTGTTTTTT	CASSLARGRTGELFF
.	TRBD2	TRBV6-6	TRBJ2-5	TGTGCCAGCAGTTTGGGACTAGCGGGAGATTCGGAGACCCAGTACTTC	CASSLGLAGDSETQYF
.	.	TRBV11-2	TRBJ2-1	TGTGCCAGCAGCCGACAGTACAATGAGCAGTTCTTC	CASSRQYNEQFF
.	TRBD2	TRBV4-1	TRBJ2-5	TGCGCCAGCAGCCAAGATTTTGTTGCTAGCGGAGGAGGGACCCAGTACTTC	CASSQDFVASGGGTQYF
.	.	TRBV28	TRBJ2-2	TGTGCCAGCAGTTTTCTGTCTCTCGCGAACACCGGGGAGCTGTTTTTT	CASSFLSLANTGELFF
once	.	TRBV20-1	TRBJ1-1	TGCAGTGCTAGCATAGAGGCGGCGTCTTTCTTT	CSASIEAASFF
.	.	TRBV28	TRBJ2-4	TGTGCCAGCAATGACGGGACAATGGCCAAAAACATTCAGTACTTC	CASNDGTMAKNIQYF
.	TRBD1	TRBV19	TRBJ1-2	TGTGCCAGTAGTCTGGGACAGGGAGGCTATGGCTACACCTTC	CASSLGQGGYGYTF
.	.	TRBV18	TRBJ2-1	TGTGCCAGCTCACCACCAGACAACTACAATGAGCAGTTCTTC	CASSPPDNYNEQFF
.	.	TRBV7-2	TRBJ2-1	TGTGCCAGCCGGATTCGGTGGGAGAGTAACAATGAGCAGTTCTTC	CASRIRWESNNEQFF
once	.	TRBV5-1	TRBJ1-2	TGCGCCAGCAGCTTGGGCAGGGTCTATGGCTACACCTTC	CASSLGRVYGYTF
.	.	TRBV28	TRBJ1-3	TGTGCCAGCAGCCCTACAGAAACTGGAAACACCATATATTTT	CASSPTETGNTIYF
.	TRBD1	TRBV6-1	TRBJ1-1	TGTGCCAGCAGTGACAGGGGGCGTGAAGCTTTCTTT	CASSDRGREAFF
.	.	TRBV5-1	TRBJ2-3	TGCGCCAGCGGACGACTATCCCAGGGGGATACGCAGTATTTT	CASGRLSQGDTQYF
.	.	TRBV21-1	TRBJ1-5	TGTGCCAGCAGGGCAGGGGCGAGCAATCAGCCCCAGCATTTT	CASRAGASNQPQHF
.	.	TRBV5-6	TRBJ1-2	TGTGCCAGCAGCCCAGACACTGGTGGCTACACCTTC	CASSPDTGGYTF
.	.	TRBV5-1	TRBJ1-1	TGCGCCAGCAGTGGAGCGGGGAACACTGAAGCTTTCTTT	CASSGAGNTEAFF
.	.	TRBV9	TRBJ2-7	TGTGCCAGCAGCGTAGAGGGGGGGACCGGCTACGAGCAGTACTTC	CASSVEGGTGYEQYF
once	TRBD2	TRBV5-8	TRBJ2-5	TGTGCCAGCAGCCGTGGACTAGCGGGGGCCCAAGAGACCCAGTACTTC	CASSRGLAGAQETQYF
.	TRBD2	TRBV4-1	TRBJ2-3	TGCGCCAGCAGCCGCGGACTAGCGGTCACAGATACGCAGTATTTT	CASSRGLAVTDTQYF
.	.	TRBV10-3	TRBJ2-3	TGTGCCATCAGTGAGTCCGGGGGAACAGATACGCAGTATTTT	CAISESGGTDTQYF
once	TRBD1	TRBV18	TRBJ1-5	TGTGCCAGCTCACCAGACAGGGGAGGTCAGCCCCAGCATTTT	CASSPDRGGQPQHF
.	TRBD2	TRBV2	TRBJ2-2	TGTGCCAGCAAACCGGGACTAGCAACCGGGGAGCTGTTTTTT	CASKPGLATGELFF
.	.	TRBV1	TRBJ2-7	TGCACCAGCACCCCAGGGGGCTACGAGCAGTACTTC	CTSTPGGYEQYF
.	TRBD2	TRBV7-2	TRBJ2-1	TGTGCCAGCACCGCATTACTAGCGGAATACAATGAGCAGTTCTTC	CASTALLAEYNEQFF
.	.	TRBV7-2	TRBJ1-6	TGTGCCAGCAGCTTAATGGAGGAAACACCCCTCCACTTT	CASSLMEETPLHF
.	.	TRBV27	TRBJ1-6	TGTGCCAGCAGAACAGGGTTTGAAAATTCACCCCTCCACTTT	CASRTGFENSPLHF
once	.	TRBV7-2	TRBJ2-1	TGTGCCAGCAGCTTAGGTATGGCGGGGCAGAACTACAATGAGCAGTTCTTC	CASSLGMAGQNYNEQFF
.	.	TRBV13	TRBJ2-3	TGTGCCAGCAGCTTAGCTTTGACAGATACGCAGTATTTT	CASSLALTDTQYF
once	TRBD2	TRBV10-3	TRBJ2-3	TGTGCCATCAGTGAGCACCAGGGACTAGCGGGAACAGATACGCAGTATTTT	CAISEHQGLAGTDTQYF
.	TRBD2	TRBV7-6	TRBJ2-2	TGTGCCAGCAGCATTAGCGGGAGGGGCACCGGGGAGCTGTTTTTT	CASSISGRGTGELFF
.	TRBD2	TRBV2	TRBJ2-3	TGTGCCAGCCGAACTAGCGGCACAGATACGCAGTATTTT	CASRTSGTDTQYF
once	TRBD2	TRBV7-9	TRBJ2-7	TGTGCCAGCAGTCCGGGACTAGGATCCTACGAGCAGTACTTC	CASSPGLGSYEQYF
.	.	TRBV5-4	TRBJ1-2	TGTGCCAGCAGCTCCCCGGACGGACTGTTGGGCTACACCTTC	CASSSPDGLLGYTF
.	TRBD1	TRBV11-3	TRBJ1-2	TGTGCCAGCAGCCATGGGACAGGAAGCTTCTATGGCTACACCTTC	CASSHGTGSFYGYTF
few	.	TRBV18	TRBJ1-2	TGTGCCAGCTCACCATCGGTTGAATATGGCTACACCTTC	CASSPSVEYGYTF
.	.	TRBV11-2	TRBJ1-1	TGTGCCAGCAGCCGAGGGACTCGGGAAACTGAAGCTTTCTTT	CASSRGTRETEAFF
.	.	TRBV11-2	TRBJ1-1	TGTGCCAGCAGCTTAGATCGGCCGGGAGGGAACACTGAAGCTTTCTTT	CASSLDRPGGNTEAFF
.	TRBD1	TRBV7-8	TRBJ2-5	TGTGCCAGCAGCTTCACCGGGACAGGGAAAGAGACCCAGTACTTC	CASSFTGTGKETQYF
.	TRBD1	TRBV19	TRBJ2-7	TGTGCCAGTAGCCGAACCGGGACAGGGGCCCGCGGGCAGTACTTC	CASSRTGTGARGQYF
.	TRBD2	TRBV4-1	TRBJ2-7	TGCGCCAGCAGCCAAGATATATCGCGGGGGAACAACTACGAGCAGTACTTC	CASSQDISRGNNYEQYF